The clone carrying this T cell receptor (beta chain) was picked up many times. Its antigen is unidentified. The entry originates in a study of T cells in Graves' hyperthyroidism and ophthalmopathy. Findings and caveats of the study: Blood shared most expanded thyroid clonotypes above 0.001.

TCR beta CDR3 regions were amplified from RNA transcripts. Researchers ran a first-round RT-PCR on the TCR CDR3 using the HTBI primer set. Each CDR3 protein is one row after TCRdb ran MiXCR on the multiplex PCR reads. The table shows around 600,000 distinct CDR3 sequences, with less than 20% occurring only once. Germline V gene data show CDR1 as SGHTA and CDR2 as FQGNSA. The germline V and J ends were trimmed by 6 bases and 3 bases, with 24 bases remaining between them. The CDR3 consists of 17 residues. Graves' hyperthyroidism without ophthalmopathy progression within 18 months was termed stable. Uncontrolled infection, other autoimmune disease, pregnancy or lactation led to exclusion. Extraction of PBMCs used roughly 10 ml of fresh peripheral blood.

This chain connects TRBV7-2 to TRBJ2-7, with D uncertain. The TCR originated in a woman between 25 and 40 years old with Graves' hyperthyroidism. The specimen was blood. The CDR3 sequence: CASSSSDLVTLVYEQYF. CDR3 nucleotides: TGTGCCAGCAGTTCATCAGATTTAGTTACCCTCGTCTACGAGCAGTACTTC.